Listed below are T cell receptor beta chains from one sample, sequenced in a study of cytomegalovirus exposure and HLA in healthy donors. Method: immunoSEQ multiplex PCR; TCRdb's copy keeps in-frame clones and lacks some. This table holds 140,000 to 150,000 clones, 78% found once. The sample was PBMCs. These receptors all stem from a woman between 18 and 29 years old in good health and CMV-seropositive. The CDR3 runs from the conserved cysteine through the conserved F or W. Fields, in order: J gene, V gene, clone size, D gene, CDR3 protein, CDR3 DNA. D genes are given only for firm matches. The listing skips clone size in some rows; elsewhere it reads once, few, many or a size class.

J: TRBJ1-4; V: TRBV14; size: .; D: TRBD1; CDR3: CASSPEPGDRGWGKLFF; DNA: TGTGCCAGCAGCCCGGAGCCTGGGGACAGGGGCTGGGGAAAACTGTTTTTT
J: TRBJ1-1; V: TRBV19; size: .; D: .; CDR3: CASKEGRGEAFF; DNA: TGTGCCAGTAAGGAGGGAAGGGGTGAAGCTTTCTTT
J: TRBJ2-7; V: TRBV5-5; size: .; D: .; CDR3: CASSLEPGQYEQYF; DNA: TGTGCCAGCAGCTTGGAGCCAGGGCAATACGAGCAGTACTTC
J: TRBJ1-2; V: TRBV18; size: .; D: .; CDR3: CASSPRDGGYGYTF; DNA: TGTGCCAGCTCACCAAGGGATGGAGGATATGGCTACACCTTC
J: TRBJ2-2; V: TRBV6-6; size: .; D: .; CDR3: CASSYSTTNTGELFF; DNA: TGTGCCAGCAGTTATTCCACTACGAACACCGGGGAGCTGTTTTTT
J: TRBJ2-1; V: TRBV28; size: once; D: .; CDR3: CASSLLVGGGNEQFF; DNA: TGTGCCAGCAGTTTATTAGTCGGGGGTGGCAATGAGCAGTTCTTC
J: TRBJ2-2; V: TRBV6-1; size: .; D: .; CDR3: CASKEVVNTGELLF; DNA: TGTGCCAGCAAGGAGGTAGTTAACACCGGGGAGCTGCTTTTT
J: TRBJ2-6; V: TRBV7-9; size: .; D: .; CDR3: CASSARSSGANVLTF; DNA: TGTGCCAGCAGCGCCCGGTCCTCTGGGGCCAACGTCCTGACTTTC
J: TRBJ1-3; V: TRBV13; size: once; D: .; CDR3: CASSSDTSGNTIYF; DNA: TGTGCCAGCAGCTCCGACACCTCTGGAAACACCATATATTTT
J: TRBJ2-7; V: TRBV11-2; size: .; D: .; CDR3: CASSSDSFSYEQYF; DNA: TGTGCCAGCAGCTCGGACAGCTTTTCCTACGAGCAGTACTTC
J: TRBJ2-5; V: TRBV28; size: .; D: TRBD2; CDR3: CASTPTSGLQETQYF; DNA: TGTGCCAGCACCCCGACTAGCGGGCTACAAGAGACCCAGTACTTC
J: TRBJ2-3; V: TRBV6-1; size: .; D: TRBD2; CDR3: CASSEAGSAGGRHTQYF; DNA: TGTGCCAGCAGTGAAGCGGGCTCTGCGGGGGGACGGCATACGCAGTATTTT
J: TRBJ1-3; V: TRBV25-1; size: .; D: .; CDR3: CASTLGESAGNTIYF; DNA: TGTGCCAGCACCCTCGGGGAGAGCGCTGGAAACACCATATATTTT
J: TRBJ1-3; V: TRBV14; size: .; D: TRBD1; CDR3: CASSQRTGSPSSSGNTIYF; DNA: TGTGCCAGCAGCCAGAGGACAGGGAGCCCCTCGAGCTCTGGAAACACCATATATTTT
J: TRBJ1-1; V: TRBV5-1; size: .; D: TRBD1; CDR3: CASSQTGTGNEAFF; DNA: TGCGCCAGCAGCCAAACCGGGACAGGGAACGAAGCTTTCTTT
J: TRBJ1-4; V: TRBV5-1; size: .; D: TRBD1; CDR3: CASYPGQGASGEKLFF; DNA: TGCGCCAGCTACCCGGGACAGGGGGCTTCAGGTGAAAAACTGTTTTTT
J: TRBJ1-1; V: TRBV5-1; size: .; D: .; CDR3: CASSFEGVTEAFF; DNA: TGCGCCAGCAGCTTCGAGGGGGTCACTGAAGCTTTCTTT
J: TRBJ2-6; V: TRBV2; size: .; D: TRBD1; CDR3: CASRTYGTGFSGANVLTF; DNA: TGTGCCAGCAGGACCTACGGGACAGGGTTTTCTGGGGCCAACGTCCTGACTTTC
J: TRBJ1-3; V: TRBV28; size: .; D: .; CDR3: CASTPIPSGNTIYF; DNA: TGTGCCAGCACCCCTATACCCTCTGGAAACACCATATATTTT
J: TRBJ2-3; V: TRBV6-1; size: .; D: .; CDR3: CASKEGMVDTQYF; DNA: TGTGCCAGCAAGGAGGGAATGGTTGATACGCAGTATTTT
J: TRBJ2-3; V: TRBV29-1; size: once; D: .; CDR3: CSVGASVTQYF; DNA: TGCAGCGTTGGGGCCAGTGTTACGCAGTATTTT
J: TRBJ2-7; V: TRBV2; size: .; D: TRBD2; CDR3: CASTGGLPDEQYF; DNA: TGTGCCAGCACGGGGGGACTTCCAGACGAGCAGTACTTC
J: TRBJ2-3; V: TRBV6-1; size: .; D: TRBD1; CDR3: CASSDLQGTTDTQYF; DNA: TGTGCCAGCAGTGATTTACAGGGGACGACAGATACGCAGTATTTT
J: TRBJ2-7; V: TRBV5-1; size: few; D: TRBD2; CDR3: CASSLGPSGSTSYEQYF; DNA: TGCGCCAGCAGCTTGGGACCTAGCGGAAGTACATCCTACGAGCAGTACTTC
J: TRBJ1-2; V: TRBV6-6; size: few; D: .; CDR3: CASSSTGDYGYTF; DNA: TGTGCCAGCAGTTCGACAGGTGATTATGGCTACACCTTC
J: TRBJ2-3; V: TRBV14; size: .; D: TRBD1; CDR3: CASSPGTGYVDTQYF; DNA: TGTGCCAGCAGCCCCGGGACAGGGTATGTGGATACGCAGTATTTT
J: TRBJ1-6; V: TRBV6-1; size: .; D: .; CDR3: CASRARGAHSPLHF; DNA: TGTGCCAGCAGAGCCCGGGGGGCTCACTCACCCCTCCACTTT
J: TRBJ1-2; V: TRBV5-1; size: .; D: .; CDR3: CASSLEGNYGYTF; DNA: TGCGCCAGCAGCTTGGAGGGGAACTATGGCTACACCTTC
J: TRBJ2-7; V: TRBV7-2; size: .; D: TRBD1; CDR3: CASSLGGTGSYEQYF; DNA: TGTGCCAGCAGCTTAGGGGGGACAGGATCCTACGAGCAGTACTTC
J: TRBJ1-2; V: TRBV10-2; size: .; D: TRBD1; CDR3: CASSELRQGAGYTF; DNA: TGCGCCAGCAGTGAGCTCAGACAGGGGGCCGGCTACACCTTC
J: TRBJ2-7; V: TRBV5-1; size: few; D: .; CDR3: CASSLGDSSYEQYF; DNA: TGCGCCAGCAGCTTAGGGGACTCCTCCTACGAGCAGTACTTC
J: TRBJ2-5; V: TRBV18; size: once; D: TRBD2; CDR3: CASSPQSSGNQETQYF; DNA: TGTGCCAGCTCACCACAGTCTAGCGGGAACCAAGAGACCCAGTACTTC
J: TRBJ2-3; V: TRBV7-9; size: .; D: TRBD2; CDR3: CASSLALAGTSTDTQYF; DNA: TGTGCCAGCAGCTTAGCGCTAGCGGGGACTAGCACAGATACGCAGTATTTT
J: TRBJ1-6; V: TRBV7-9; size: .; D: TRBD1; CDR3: CASSLVGQGLDF; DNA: TGTGCCAGCAGCTTGGTGGGACAGGGCCTCGACTTT
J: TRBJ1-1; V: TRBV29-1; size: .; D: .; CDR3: CSGTAGTMNTEAFF; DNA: TGCAGCGGTACCGCCGGGACTATGAACACTGAAGCTTTCTTT
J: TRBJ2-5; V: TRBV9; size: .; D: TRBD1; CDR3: CASSVWGQVQETQYF; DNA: TGTGCCAGCAGCGTATGGGGACAGGTCCAAGAGACCCAGTACTTC
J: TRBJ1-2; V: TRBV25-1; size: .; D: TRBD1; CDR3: CASSETGTGYGYTF; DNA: TGTGCCAGCAGTGAAACCGGGACAGGCTATGGCTACACCTTC
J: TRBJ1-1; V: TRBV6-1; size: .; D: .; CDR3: CASSEAIDTEAFF; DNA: TGTGCCAGCAGTGAAGCTATTGACACTGAAGCTTTCTTT
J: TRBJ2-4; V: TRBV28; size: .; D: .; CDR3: CASSSPAVAKNIQYF; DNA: TGTGCCAGCAGTTCCCCCGCGGTAGCCAAGAACATTCAGTACTTC
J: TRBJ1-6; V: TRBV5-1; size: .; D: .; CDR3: CASSLGANSPLHF; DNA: TGCGCCAGCAGCTTGGGAGCTAATTCACCCCTCCACTTT
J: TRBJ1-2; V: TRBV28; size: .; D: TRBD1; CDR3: CASRRDRGGDYGYTF; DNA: TGTGCCAGCAGGCGGGACAGGGGAGGTGACTATGGCTACACCTTC
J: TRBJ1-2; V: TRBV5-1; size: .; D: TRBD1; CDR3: CASSLETGVSANYGYTF; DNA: TGCGCCAGCAGCTTAGAGACAGGGGTTTCGGCTAACTATGGCTACACCTTC
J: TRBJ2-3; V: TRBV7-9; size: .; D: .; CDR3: CASSSKGGPSDTQYF; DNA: TGTGCCAGCAGTTCTAAGGGGGGGCCATCAGATACGCAGTATTTT
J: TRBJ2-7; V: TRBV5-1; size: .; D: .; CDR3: CASSSDIAFDEQYF; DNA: TGCGCCAGCAGCTCGGACATTGCCTTCGACGAGCAGTACTTC
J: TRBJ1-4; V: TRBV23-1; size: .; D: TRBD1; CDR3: CASSHWTGPTNEKLFF; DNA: TGCGCCAGCAGTCACTGGACAGGGCCAACTAATGAAAAACTGTTTTTT
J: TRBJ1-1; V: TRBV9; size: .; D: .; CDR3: CASSVVSGTEAFF; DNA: TGTGCCAGCAGCGTAGTCTCCGGCACTGAAGCTTTCTTT